This is a list of T cell receptor beta chains from one sample in a study of neurological immune-mediated disorders. Each CDR3 protein gets one entry after TCRdb re-called the 5' RACE reads with MiXCR. The table has 20,000 to 30,000 distinct CDR3 sequences, roughly 2.5% seen once; the top ten hold roughly 2.1%. The specimen sequenced was PBMCs. The receptors here all came from a woman aged 45-65 years with multiple sclerosis. Each CDR3 is given with its conserved first and last residue. A D gene is named only where the DNA matches it firmly. Clone size is shown for a subset of rows, as once, few, many or a class of expanded clone.

CDR3: CASSLVLAGADTQYF
DNA: TGTGCCAGCAGCTTAGTACTAGCGGGAGCAGATACGCAGTATTTT
D: TRBD2
V: TRBV7-8
size: few
J: TRBJ2-3

CDR3: CAWSKGGEQFF
DNA: TGTGCCTGGAGCAAAGGGGGTGAGCAGTTCTTC
D: NA
V: TRBV30
size: NA
J: TRBJ2-1

CDR3: CASSSGSAEGTAFF
DNA: TGCGCCAGCAGCTCGGGGTCTGCCGAGGGAACAGCTTTCTTT
D: NA
V: TRBV5-1
size: many
J: TRBJ1-1

CDR3: CASTLTPMMGQPQHF
DNA: TGTGCCAGCACCTTGACCCCCATGATGGGGCAGCCCCAGCATTTT
D: NA
V: TRBV12-3/TRBV12-4
size: NA
J: TRBJ1-5

CDR3: CASSHPVGEQFF
DNA: TGCGCCAGCAGCCACCCCGTGGGTGAGCAGTTCTTC
D: NA
V: TRBV5-1
size: many
J: TRBJ2-1

CDR3: CASSLTRDTDTQYF
DNA: TGTGCCAGCAGCTTAACTCGTGACACAGATACGCAGTATTTT
D: NA
V: TRBV7-3
size: few
J: TRBJ2-3

CDR3: CAISAPLGTGGVWGYTF
DNA: TGTGCCATCAGTGCACCCCTGGGGACAGGGGGCGTTTGGGGCTACACCTTC
D: TRBD1
V: TRBV10-3
size: many
J: TRBJ1-2

CDR3: CASSGGTESYQQYF
DNA: TGTGCCAGCAGCGGCGGGACGGAGTCCTACCAGCAGTACTTC
D: NA
V: TRBV7-9
size: NA
J: TRBJ2-7

CDR3: CASSLSVLAGDTGELFF
DNA: TGCGCCAGCAGCTTATCAGTACTAGCGGGAGACACCGGGGAGCTGTTTTTT
D: TRBD2
V: TRBV5-1
size: many
J: TRBJ2-2

CDR3: CSAIPFQRGVSNEQFF
DNA: TGCAGTGCCATCCCGTTTCAGCGGGGGGTCTCGAATGAGCAGTTCTTC
D: TRBD2
V: TRBV20-1
size: many
J: TRBJ2-1

CDR3: CSASGLDQETQYF
DNA: TGCAGTGCTTCGGGACTAGACCAAGAGACCCAGTACTTC
D: TRBD2
V: TRBV20-1
size: medium-sized
J: TRBJ2-5

CDR3: CASSLVARSSSYNEQFF
DNA: TGTGCCAGCAGCTTAGTGGCGCGGAGCAGCTCCTACAATGAGCAGTTCTTC
D: NA
V: TRBV11-3
size: medium-sized
J: TRBJ2-1

CDR3: CASSSDRGLQETQYF
DNA: TGCGCCAGCAGCTCGGACAGGGGCCTCCAAGAGACCCAGTACTTC
D: TRBD1
V: TRBV5-1
size: medium-sized
J: TRBJ2-5

CDR3: CASSLETGAYGYTF
DNA: TGTGCCAGCAGTCTAGAGACAGGGGCCTATGGCTACACCTTC
D: TRBD1
V: TRBV12-3/TRBV12-4
size: medium-sized
J: TRBJ1-2

CDR3: CSAREGGGQAFF
DNA: TGCAGTGCTAGAGAGGGTGGGGGACAAGCTTTCTTT
D: NA
V: TRBV20-1
size: many
J: TRBJ1-1